The 2 T cell receptor beta chains listed next were all sequenced from one sample in a study of blood T cell repertoires in COVID-19 (TCRdb year 2020). The library came from the immunoSEQ multiplex PCR assay. TCRdb's version of the immuneACCESS table is confined to in-frame rearrangements and falls short of the full clone set. An unresolved V gene accounts for under half of the shortfall where checked; the remainder is of unknown origin. The sample records 350,000 or so clones, 90% of which are singletons. The ten most abundant clones make up about 7% of the sample. The sample consisted of peripheral blood. The origin of the receptors is a man aged 18 to 29 with active or convalescent COVID-19.

This chain links TRBV6-2 or TRBV6-3 with TRBJ1-5; 9 nucleotides align to TRBD1. CDR3 length: 14 amino acids. Looked up from germline, CDR1 is MNHEY and CDR2 is SVGEGT. V dropped 6 bases and J dropped 2; count of bases not matched to a gene: 2. The CDR3 DNA follows: TGTGCCAGCAGCTGGACAGGGGGCAATCAGCCCCAGCATTTT. It specifies CASSWTGGNQPQHF.

V is TRBV5-4 and J is TRBJ1-2; TRBD1 agrees at 7 bases. CDR3 length equals 14 residues. V shed 3 bases and J 8 bases; nucleotides not matched to a gene: 10. Germline values: CDR1 SGHNT, CDR2 YYREEE (reference sequence). The CDR3 DNA reads TGTGCCAGCAGCTCGCTAGGGGGCATATTGGGCTACACCTTC. As protein: CASSSLGGILGYTF.